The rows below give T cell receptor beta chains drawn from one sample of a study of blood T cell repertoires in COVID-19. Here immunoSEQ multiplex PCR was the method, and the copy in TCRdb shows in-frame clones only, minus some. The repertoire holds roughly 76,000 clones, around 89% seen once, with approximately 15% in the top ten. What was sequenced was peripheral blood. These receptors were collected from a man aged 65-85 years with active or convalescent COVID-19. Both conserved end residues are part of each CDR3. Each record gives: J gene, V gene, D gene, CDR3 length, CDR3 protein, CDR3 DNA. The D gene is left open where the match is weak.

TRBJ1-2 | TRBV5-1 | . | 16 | CASSLAGGRSSYGYTF | TGCGCCAGCAGCTTGGCGGGGGGCAGGAGTTCGTATGGCTACACCTTC
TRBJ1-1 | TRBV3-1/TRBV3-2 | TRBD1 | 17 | CASSQVDRGPMNTEAFF | TGTGCCAGCAGCCAAGTCGACAGGGGCCCTATGAACACTGAAGCTTTCTTT
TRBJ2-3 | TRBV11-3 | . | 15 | CASSLVGASTDTQYF | TGTGCCAGCAGCTTGGTAGGGGCTAGCACAGATACGCAGTATTTT
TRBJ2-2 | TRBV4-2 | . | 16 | CASSQDGGVNTGELFF | TGTGCCAGCAGCCAAGACGGCGGTGTGAACACCGGGGAGCTGTTTTTT
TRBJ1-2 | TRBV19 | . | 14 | CASSPGALSFGYTF | TGTGCCAGTAGTCCAGGGGCCCTATCGTTCGGCTACACCTTC
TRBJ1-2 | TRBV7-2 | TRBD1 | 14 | CASNLDRGFYGYTF | TGTGCCAGCAACCTGGACAGGGGATTCTATGGCTACACCTTC
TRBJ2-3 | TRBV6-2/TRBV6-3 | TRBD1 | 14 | CASSSGQFTDTQYF | TGTGCCAGCAGTTCGGGACAGTTCACAGATACGCAGTATTTT
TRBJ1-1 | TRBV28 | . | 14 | CASSLTGTNTEAFF | TGTGCCAGCAGTTTAACAGGGACGAACACTGAAGCTTTCTTT
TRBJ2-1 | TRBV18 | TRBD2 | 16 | CASSFSSGSSYNEQFF | TGTGCCAGCTCATTCTCCAGCGGGAGCTCCTACAATGAGCAGTTCTTC
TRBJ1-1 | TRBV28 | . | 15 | CASSPAQGSGTEAFF | TGTGCCAGCAGCCCCGCACAGGGTAGTGGCACTGAAGCTTTCTTT